Below, 32 T cell receptor beta chains from the same sample are listed, as sequenced in a study of blood T cell repertoires in COVID-19 (dated by TCRdb to the early 2020s). The method behind the library was the immunoSEQ multiplex PCR assay. Here the immuneACCESS table is served through TCRdb, limited to in-frame sequences with V and J called. Missing clones are a known gap in these copies; in checked studies unresolved V genes cover under half, and the rest lacks a known reason. For this sample the table gives roughly 200,000 clones, of which approximately 90% were detected only once. Together, the top ten hold about 3.9% of the sample. What was sequenced was peripheral blood. These receptors were obtained from a woman aged 25 to 39 with acute or convalescent COVID-19.

The J gene is TRBJ1-2, the V gene TRBV5-5, with TRBD1 as a possible D gene (6 bases). Germline CDR1 is SGHKS and CDR2 is YYEKEE (reference sequence). Trimming left V 1 base short and J 10 bases short, with 14 bases between. This CDR3 is 13 amino acids long. The DNA of the CDR3 is TGTGCCAGCAGCTTGTTAGGACAGACTTTCTACACCTTC. Residues: CASSLLGQTFYTF.

The gene calls are TRBV6-5 and TRBJ2-1; 8 bases map to TRBD2. The CDR3 consists of 14 residues. CDR1 is MNHEY and CDR2 is SVGAGI in the germline V gene. Trimming took 4 bases from V and 9 from J; bases not matched to a gene: 8. CDR3 protein: CASSSYPAGGEQFF. The CDR3 nucleotides read TGTGCCAGCAGTTCCTACCCGGCGGGAGGTGAGCAGTTCTTC.

This sequence joins TRBV18 and TRBJ2-3; 11 bases line up with TRBD2. Germline CDR1 and CDR2: KGHSH and LQKENI. V shed 1 base and J 4 bases; nucleotides not matched to a gene: 7. The CDR3 spans 17 residues. CDR3 loop: CASSPRPSGRLADTQYF. In nucleotides, the CDR3 is TGTGCCAGCTCACCACGGCCTAGCGGGAGGTTGGCAGATACGCAGTATTTT.

The chain couples TRBV18 to TRBJ1-2; 7 bases match TRBD1. Trimming took 3 bases from V and 6 from J; bases not matched to a gene: 4. The V gene's germline CDR1 is KGHSH and CDR2 LQKENI. The CDR3 runs 13 residues. For the CDR3, the DNA is TGTGCCAGCTCACCCCGGGACAGTGATGGCTACACCTTC. This codes for CASSPRDSDGYTF.

This chain connects TRBV6-5 to TRBJ2-7, with 8 nucleotides matching TRBD1. The CDR3 consists of 12 residues. V trimming: 11 bases; J trimming: 3 bases; junction bases outside the gene matches: 6. CDR1 is MNHEY, CDR2 SVGAGI, per germline. The CDR3 region has the DNA TGTGCCTCGGGACAGGTACTCTACGAGCAGTACTTC. Translation: CASGQVLYEQYF.

This clone has only one observation. The gene calls are TRBV19 and TRBJ2-7; 9 bases agree with TRBD1. Germline V gene data show CDR1 as LNHDA and CDR2 as SQIVND (reference sequence). V gave up 2 bases and J gave up 6 bases; unmatched junction bases: 11. The CDR3 totals 16 residues. For the CDR3, the DNA is TGTGCCAGTAGTATAAAGAGTGGGACAGGGATTCCCGAGCAGTACTTC. This encodes CASSIKSGTGIPEQYF.

This rearrangement joins TRBV19 to TRBJ2-1; 7 bases agree with TRBD1. The CDR3 extends over 15 amino acids. The germline V gene encodes CDR1 LNHDA and CDR2 SQIVND (reference sequence). V trimming: 4 bases; J trimming: 2 bases; junction bases outside the gene matches: 5. For the CDR3, the DNA is TGTGCCAGTAGTACATTTGACAGGGCCTACAATGAGCAGTTCTTC. Translation: CASSTFDRAYNEQFF.

This chain connects TRBV3-1 (or the pseudogene TRBV3-2) to TRBJ2-3; 7 bases line up with TRBD2. J gave up 8 bases and V 4 bases, and 3 bases lay outside the gene matches. Germline V gives CDR1 LGHDT, CDR2 YNNKEL (reference sequence). This CDR3 has 12 amino acids. CDR3 in DNA: TGTGCCAGCAGCCGGGGCGGGAGTACGCAGTATTTT. This codes for CASSRGGSTQYF.

As regards this clone: At one end the junction does not follow the germline gene, possibly because of a read error. The chain links TRBV6-2 or TRBV6-3 to TRBJ1-5, with 8 nucleotides matching TRBD1. This CDR3 has 15 amino acids. Germline CDR1 and CDR2: MNHEY and SVGEGT. The DNA of the CDR3 is TGTGCCAGCAGTAACTCAGGGGGCGGCAATCAGCCCCAGCATTTT. Its protein product is CASSNSGGGNQPQHF.

The gene calls are TRBV29-1 and TRBJ2-7; D ambiguous. V lost 2 bases and J lost 6, with 14 bases in between. Germline CDR1 reads SQVTM; CDR2 reads ANQGSEA. This CDR3 has 13 amino acids. The CDR3 bases are TGCAGCGTTGAAACTTCTGCTGGTAGCGAGCAGTACTTC. As protein: CSVETSAGSEQYF.

This chain joins TRBV12-3 or TRBV12-4 and TRBJ1-1; D ambiguous. The CDR3 contains 13 residues. V dropped 5 bases and J dropped 8 bases, with 15 bases sitting between them. The CDR3 sequence is CASSPRTYLEAFF. Here the CDR3 DNA reads TGTGCCAGCAGTCCCCGAACCTATTTAGAAGCTTTCTTT.

Regarding this clone: Mismatch with germline at one junction end may stem from a read error. The chain couples TRBV7-7 to TRBJ2-2; 10 nucleotides line up with TRBD1. The CDR3 length is 16 residues. The germline gives CDR1 SSHAT, CDR2 FNYEAQ (reference sequence). The CDR3 bases are TGTGCTAGCAGCCCCCACCCGGGACAGGGGACCGGGGAGCTGTTTTTT. Translated: CASSPHPGQGTGELFF.

This chain links TRBV3-1 (or the pseudogene TRBV3-2) with TRBJ1-2; D call uncertain. The germline V gene has CDR1 LGHDT and CDR2 YNNKEL (reference sequence). This CDR3 is 15 amino acids long. V was pared by 0 bases and J by 2 bases, with 10 bases between. CDR3 loop: CASSQDLAVNYGYTF. As DNA, the CDR3 is TGTGCCAGCAGCCAAGATTTAGCCGTCAACTATGGCTACACCTTC.

The rearrangement uses TRBV18 and TRBJ2-6; 7 nucleotides line up with TRBD1. The CDR3 totals 17 residues. Germline CDR1 reads KGHSH; CDR2 reads LQKENI. After removal of 3 bases from V and 0 bases from J, the junction contained 5 bases not matched to a gene. CDR3 bases: TGTGCCAGCTCACCGAGACAGGGAAACTCTGGGGCCAACGTCCTGACTTTC. Protein sequence: CASSPRQGNSGANVLTF.

The chain recombines TRBV28 with TRBJ1-2; 8 positions agree with TRBD1. This CDR3 contains 15 residues. Per germline, CDR1 MDHEN and CDR2 SYDVKM. The trim removed 1 base at V and 4 bases at J, leaving 5 bases unmatched. CDR3 DNA sequence: TGTGCCAGCAGTTTATTAGGACAGGGATTCTATGGCTACACCTTC. Translating it yields CASSLLGQGFYGYTF.

V and J are TRBV2 and TRBJ2-1; maybe TRBD1 (6 bases). The CDR3 has 16 amino acids. The V gene lost 3 bases and the J gene lost 7 bases, with 19 bases spanning the gap. Per the germline V gene, CDR1 is SNHLY and CDR2 is FYNNEI. CDR3 loop: CASSDQPSDRPNEQFF. CDR3 in DNA: TGTGCCAGCAGTGATCAACCATCCGACAGGCCAAATGAGCAGTTCTTC.

The gene calls are TRBV29-1 and TRBJ2-7; possibly TRBD2 for D (5 bases). Trimming cost V 5 bases and J 0 bases, with 20 bases left between them. Germline CDR1 and CDR2: SQVTM and ANQGSEA. CDR3 length: 16 residues. The CDR3 region has the DNA TGCAGCGTTAAACCAGCGGACGGAGGATCCTCCTACGAGCAGTACTTC. It codes for CSVKPADGGSSYEQYF.

V is TRBV5-6 and J is TRBJ2-7; weak D call: TRBD2 (5 bases). The germline V gene has CDR1 SGHDT and CDR2 YYEEEE. V dropped 4 bases and J dropped 2 bases, with 16 bases sitting between them. The CDR3 is 15 residues long. CDR3 in amino acids: CASSTTLALTYEQYF. The CDR3 DNA follows: TGTGCCAGCAGCACCACGCTAGCCCTTACCTACGAGCAGTACTTC.

V gene TRBV3-1 (or the pseudogene TRBV3-2) combines with J gene TRBJ2-5, with TRBD2 matching over 12 bases. Germline loops: CDR1 LGHDT, CDR2 YNNKEL (reference sequence). This CDR3 contains 18 residues. V lost 2 bases and J lost 5; bases outside the gene matches: 12. The CDR3 DNA sequence: TGTGCCAGCAGCCAATCATACCTGACTAGCGGGAGTGGGGAGACCCAGTACTTC. It yields the protein CASSQSYLTSGSGETQYF.

The V call is TRBV12-5, the J call TRBJ2-2; 11 positions match TRBD1. V trimming: 0 bases; J trimming: 4 bases; junction bases outside the gene matches: 7. The CDR3 is made up of 18 amino acids. Germline V lookup: CDR1 LGHNT, CDR2 FRNRAP. CDR3 in DNA: TGTGCTAGTGGTTTGGTACTTTGGGGGACAGGGGGCACCGGGGAGCTGTTTTTT. It is translated as CASGLVLWGTGGTGELFF. Full variable domain (missing parts from reference TRBV12-5 and TRBJ2-2): DARVTQTPRHKVTEMGQEVTMRCQPILGHNTVFWYRQTMMQGLELLAYFRNRAPLDDSGMPKDRFSAEMPDATLATLKIQPSEPRDSAVYFCASGLVLWGTGGTGELFFGEGSRLTVL.

The CDR3 bases are TGTGCCAGTTGTACAGGGGGCGCCCCCGCTGAAGCTTTCTTT. Encoded protein: CASCTGGAPAEAFF. The rearrangement uses TRBV18 and TRBJ1-1; 9 nucleotides line up with TRBD1. The V and J ends lost 9 bases and 6 bases, in that order; junction bases with no gene match: 11. Germline V CDR1 and CDR2: KGHSH, LQKENI. The CDR3 totals 14 residues. Full variable domain (outside the CDR3, taken from reference TRBV18 and TRBJ1-1): NAGVMQNPRHLVRRRGQEARLRCSPMKGHSHVYWYRQLPEEGLKFMVYLQKENIIDESGMPKERFSAEFPKEGPSILRIQQVVRGDSAAYFCASCTGGAPAEAFFGQGTRLTVV.

The chain recombines TRBV2 with TRBJ2-1; D unclear. This CDR3 spans 12 amino acids. Germline CDR1 and CDR2: SNHLY and FYNNEI. V lost 6 bases and J 6 bases, leaving 9 bases between the germline ends. CDR3 nucleotides: TGTGCCAGCAGACCTGATAGCAATGAGCAGTTCTTC. It yields the protein CASRPDSNEQFF.

The rearrangement uses TRBV12-5 and TRBJ2-2; TRBD1 matches at 9 bases. V shed 9 bases, J shed 3 bases, and the junction held 5 bases outside the gene matches. Germline V lookup: CDR1 LGHNT, CDR2 FRNRAP. This CDR3 is 14 amino acids long. DNA of the CDR3: TGTGCTAGCCGGGACAGGGAGTACACCGGGGAGCTGTTTTTT. It encodes CASRDREYTGELFF.

This clone has only one observation. The chain carries TRBV6-5 and TRBJ2-7; 13 bases align to TRBD2. Trimming took 11 bases from V and 6 from J; bases not matched to a gene: 10. The CDR3 has 14 residues. Germline V lookup: CDR1 MNHEY, CDR2 SVGAGI. DNA of the CDR3: TGTGCCGTGAAGTCAGGACTAGCGGGAGTCGAGCAGTACTTC. Translated, it gives CAVKSGLAGVEQYF.

This chain uses TRBV27 with TRBJ1-1; TRBD1 agrees at 7 bases. Trimming at V came to 6 bases and at J to 1 base, leaving 8 bases not matched to a gene. The V gene's germline CDR1 is MNHEY and CDR2 SMNVEV (reference sequence). The CDR3 is made up of 15 amino acids. The CDR3 DNA follows: TGTGCCAGCAGCCCACGAGGGGGCGCGAACACTGAAGCTTTCTTT. Protein product: CASSPRGGANTEAFF.

The CDR3 region is CAFSSSEETQYF. CDR3 coding DNA: TGTGCCTTTTCGTCCTCCGAAGAGACCCAGTACTTC. The chain recombines TRBV30 with TRBJ2-5; D remains ambiguous. The V and J ends lost 7 bases and 3 bases respectively, with 12 bases between them. Germline lookup yields CDR1 GTSNPN and CDR2 SVGIG (reference sequence). The CDR3 spans 12 residues.

CDR3 bases: TGTGCCAGCAAAATAAGAGGGCAGGGGAGCATTCAGTACTTC. It specifies CASKIRGQGSIQYF. The chain carries TRBV6-5 and TRBJ2-4; D may be TRBD1 (6 bases). This CDR3 has 14 residues. Germline CDR1 and CDR2: MNHEY and SVGAGI. V dropped 7 bases and J dropped 9 bases, with 19 bases sitting between them.

This clone was picked up one time. The V gene is TRBV5-5, the J gene TRBJ1-4; no clear D. Germline V gives CDR1 SGHKS, CDR2 YYEKEE (reference sequence). The CDR3 totals 13 residues. The V end was cut by 1 base, the J end by 3 bases, with 4 bases between. DNA of the CDR3: TGTGCCAGCAGCTTGACAGCTAATGAAAAACTGTTTTTT. Translating gives CASSLTANEKLFF.

The count of this clone is one. This chain uses TRBV4-2 with TRBJ2-5; D may be TRBD2 (6 bases). The V end lost 0 bases, the J end lost 3 bases, and 11 bases lay between the germline ends. CDR3 size: 15 residues. Germline CDR1 LGHNA, CDR2 YNFKEQ. The CDR3 nucleotides read TGTGCCAGCAGCCAAGATGTTCGCGGGAAAGAGACCCAGTACTTC. This sequence encodes CASSQDVRGKETQYF.

V is TRBV10-3 and J is TRBJ2-3, with TRBD2 matching over 11 bases. Germline V CDR1 and CDR2: ENHRY, SYGVKD. After removal of 6 bases from V and 0 bases from J, the junction contained 5 bases not matched to a gene. The CDR3 totals 16 residues. CDR3 bases: TGTGCCATCAGGGGGACTAGCGGCACTAGCACAGATACGCAGTATTTT. It encodes CAIRGTSGTSTDTQYF.

This CDR3 is CASRQGLNNSPLHF. The CDR3 DNA reads TGTGCCAGCAGACAGGGTCTAAATAATTCACCCCTCCACTTT. The gene calls are TRBV6-5 and TRBJ1-6; D is perhaps TRBD1 (6 bases). Trimming cost V 6 bases and J 5 bases, with 11 bases left between them. The CDR3 has 14 amino acids. Germline V gene data show CDR1 as MNHEY and CDR2 as SVGAGI.

V gene TRBV18 combines with J gene TRBJ1-1, with a weak D call TRBD1 (6 bases). V lost 3 bases and J 2 bases, leaving 16 bases between the germline ends. The CDR3 runs 16 residues. From germline, CDR1 is KGHSH and CDR2 LQKENI. CDR3 nucleotides: TGTGCCAGCTCACCCATCGACCTAGGGGGAAACACTGAAGCTTTCTTT. Protein product: CASSPIDLGGNTEAFF.